The T cell receptor (beta chain) under discussion was sequenced for a study of CD4 T cells in relation to SARS-CoV-2 and coronaviruses. Study background: ViraFEST: roughly ten-day antigen culture of PBMCs, then TCR beta CDR3 sequencing. The HLA restriction of the shared crossreactive spike epitopes was mapped.

Concerning this clone itself: What it recognizes is unknown.

Whole-study results and caveats: In approximately 71% of donors, memory CD4+ clonotypes crossrecognized SARS-CoV-2 and at least one common cold coronavirus spike.

The CDR3 runs to 13 residues. Between the trimmed V and J ends, which lost 4 bases and 4 bases, there was a span of 8 bases. CDR1 and CDR2 from the germline V gene are SGHRS and YFSETQ. Only in-frame clones appear in the TCRdb table, and some are missing; sequencing was by immunoSEQ multiplex PCR. Among almost 20,000 clones listed, over 70% were seen once. Unexposed donor CD4+ T cells date from about 2011-2018, before the COVID-19 pandemic. Isolation of CD4+ T cells took place after nine to ten days in culture. Half the medium was replaced with IL-2 medium on days 3 and 7. The sequencing sample was made of CD4+ T cells from PBMCs, cultured in vitro. This chain joins TRBV5-1 and TRBJ1-4, with a possible D match to TRBD1 (5 bases). The sequence was collected from a human donor in good health. The CDR3 loop reads CASSPGGNEKLFF. CDR3 nucleotides: TGCGCCAGCAGCCCGGGGGGTAATGAAAAACTGTTTTTT. The complete variable domain, with remaining parts taken from reference TRBV5-1 and TRBJ1-4, reads KAGVTQTPRYLIKTRGQQVTLSCSPISGHRSVSWYQQTPGQGLQFLFEYFSETQRNKGNFPGRFSGRQFSNSRSEMNVSTLELGDSALYLCASSPGGNEKLFFGSGTQLSVL.